This T cell receptor (beta chain) was identified in a study of response to subunit inactivated influenza vaccine. TCRdb independently ran MiXCR on the RT-PCR reads; one entry per CDR3 protein. Of 500,000 to 550,000 distinct CDR3 sequences in the sample, under 30% were seen once. This sample was shared with a second study, whose subject was T cells expressing NK-cell markers. From that second work: Researchers built TCR beta cDNA using 5'RACE template switching with UMIs.

The sample here was CD4+ T cells sorted from PBMCs, taken 11 to 12 days after vaccination. The receptor comes from a man aged 50 to 60 who received an inactivated influenza vaccine.

The CDR3 DNA sequence: TGTGCCAGCGGACGGAACCGGCAGTATTTT. Residues: CASGRNRQYF. The chain has TRBV5-6 and TRBJ2-3; unclear D gene. CDR3 length equals 10 residues. Germline assignment: CDR1 SGHDT and CDR2 YYEEEE. Trimming stripped 7 bases from V and 11 bases from J, with 11 bases between.